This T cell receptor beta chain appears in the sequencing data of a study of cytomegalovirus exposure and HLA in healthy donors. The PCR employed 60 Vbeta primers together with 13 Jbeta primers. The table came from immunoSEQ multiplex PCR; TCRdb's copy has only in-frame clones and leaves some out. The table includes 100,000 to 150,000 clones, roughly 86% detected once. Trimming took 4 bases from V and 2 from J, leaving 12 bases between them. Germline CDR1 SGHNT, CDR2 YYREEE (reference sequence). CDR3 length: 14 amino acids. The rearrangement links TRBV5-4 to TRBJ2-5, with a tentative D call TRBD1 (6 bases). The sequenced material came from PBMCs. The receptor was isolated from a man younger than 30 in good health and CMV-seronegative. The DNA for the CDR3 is TGTGCCAGCAGCCCAGGACAGATTCAAGAGACCCAGTACTTC. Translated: CASSPGQIQETQYF.